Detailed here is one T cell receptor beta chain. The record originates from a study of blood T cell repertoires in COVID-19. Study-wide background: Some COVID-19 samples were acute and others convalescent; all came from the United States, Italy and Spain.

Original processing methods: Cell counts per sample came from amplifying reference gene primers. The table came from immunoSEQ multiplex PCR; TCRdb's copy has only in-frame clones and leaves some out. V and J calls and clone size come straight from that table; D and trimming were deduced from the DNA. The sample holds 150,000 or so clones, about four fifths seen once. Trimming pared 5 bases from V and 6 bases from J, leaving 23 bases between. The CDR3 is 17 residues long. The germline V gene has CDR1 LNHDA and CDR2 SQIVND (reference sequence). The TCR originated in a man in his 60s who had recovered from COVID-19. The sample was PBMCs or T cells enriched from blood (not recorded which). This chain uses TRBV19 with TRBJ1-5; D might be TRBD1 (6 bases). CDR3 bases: TGTGCCAGTAGTCCCCGGCGAGATCCAAGGGGGGGTCAGCCCCAGCATTTT. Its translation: CASSPRRDPRGGQPQHF. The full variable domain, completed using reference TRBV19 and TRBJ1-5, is DGGITQSPKYLFRKEGQNVTLSCEQNLNHDAMYWYRQDPGQGLRLIYYSQIVNDFQKGDIAEGYSVSREKKESFPLTVTSAQKNPTAFYLCASSPRRDPRGGQPQHFGDGTRLSIL.